This TCR beta chain was identified during a study of blood T cell repertoires in COVID-19. Assay used: immunoSEQ multiplex PCR; TCRdb lists only in-frame clones, some missing. Here the sample spans hundreds of thousands of clones, around 86% being singletons. The CDR3 is 13 residues long. Sample: PBMCs or T cells enriched from blood (not recorded which). The chain joins TRBV12-1 to TRBJ2-7; the table assigns TRBD1, which was not confirmed against the DNA. TRBV12-1 is flagged as a pseudogene. This sequence was found in a woman aged 45 to 65 who had recovered from COVID-19. As DNA, the CDR3 is TGTGCCAGCAGAGACAAAAATGACCGCGAGCAGTACTTC. Residues: CASRDKNDREQYF.